The 25 T cell receptor beta chains below all came from one sample that was sequenced in a study of T cell repertoires in ileal Crohn's disease. Clones were read by immunoSEQ multiplex PCR, and TCRdb kept only the in-frame ones, dropping some. The table has some 28,000 clones, roughly 75% seen once. The material sequenced was ileal tissue. These receptors all come from an adult with Crohn's disease.

The J gene is TRBJ2-7, the V gene TRBV5-1, with a tentative D call TRBD2 (5 bases). The germline V gene has CDR1 SGHRS and CDR2 YFSETQ. The germline V and J ends were trimmed by 2 bases and 9 bases, with 9 bases remaining between them. The CDR3 contains 11 residues. CDR3 bases: TGCGCCAGCAGCTTACAGAGCGGGCAGTACTTC. Amino acid sequence: CASSLQSGQYF.

The rearrangement uses TRBV19 and TRBJ2-7, with no clear D. Trimming pared 4 bases from V and 7 bases from J, leaving 14 bases between. This CDR3 spans 13 amino acids. Germline-derived CDR1 and CDR2 are LNHDA and SQIVND (reference sequence). The CDR3 region has the DNA TGTGCCAGTAGTAGTCGACTCGCTTTGGAGCAGTACTTC. Translating gives CASSSRLALEQYF.

The chain combines TRBV11-2 with TRBJ1-1; D call uncertain. Trimming took 1 base from V and 4 from J, leaving 13 bases between them. Germline loops: CDR1 SGHAT, CDR2 FQNNGV. The CDR3 sequence is 15 residues long. CDR3 amino acids: CASSLGSARSTEAFF. The DNA for the CDR3 is TGTGCCAGCAGCTTAGGATCGGCGAGGAGCACTGAAGCTTTCTTT.

The V and J genes are TRBV6-4 and TRBJ2-5; 7 bases align to TRBD1. The germline V gene has CDR1 MRHNA and CDR2 SNTAGT. The CDR3 sequence is 17 residues long. V gave up 6 bases and J gave up 3 bases; unmatched junction bases: 16. CDR3 coding DNA: TGTGCCAGCAGGACTCACAGGGGCCGTAAAGGTGAAGAGACCCAGTACTTC. It yields the protein CASRTHRGRKGEETQYF.

J is TRBJ1-4 and V is TRBV14; 9 positions match TRBD1. V dropped 4 bases and J dropped 8; count of bases not matched to a gene: 5. This CDR3 has 14 residues. Germline V gene data show CDR1 as SGHDN and CDR2 as FVKESK. The chain's CDR3 is CASSRGQGWEKLFF. The CDR3 DNA sequence: TGTGCCAGCAGCCGAGGACAGGGGTGGGAAAAACTGTTTTTT.

This chain connects TRBV27 to TRBJ2-1; 9 bases are shared with TRBD2. V dropped 6 bases and J dropped 6; count of bases not matched to a gene: 9. This CDR3 region has 15 residues. Germline V lookup: CDR1 MNHEY, CDR2 SMNVEV (reference sequence). DNA of the CDR3: TGTGCCAGCAGGTCGAAAGCGGGAGGCCCCAATGAGCAGTTCTTC. Translated: CASRSKAGGPNEQFF.

As regards this clone: The same CDR3 can be traced to other DNA sequences in this sample. The chain joins TRBV4-1 to TRBJ2-7, with D perhaps matching TRBD2 (6 bases). Germline-derived CDR1 and CDR2 are MGHRA and YSYEKL. Trimming pared 1 base from V and 6 bases from J, leaving 7 bases between. CDR3 length equals 12 residues. The CDR3: CASSQVGGEQYF. CDR3 sequence (DNA): TGCGCCAGCAGCCAAGTGGGGGGCGAGCAGTACTTC.

V gene TRBV6-5 combines with J gene TRBJ2-5; a possible D gene is TRBD2 (5 bases). The J call is doubtful: the DNA matches TRBJ2-7 better. This CDR3 has 13 amino acids. Germline V CDR1 and CDR2: MNHEY, SVGAGI. The CDR3 loop is CASRFGMAYEQYF. CDR3 sequence (DNA): TGTGCCAGCCGATTCGGGATGGCCTACGAGCAGTACTTC.

The rearrangement uses TRBV15 and TRBJ1-5; D gene uncertain. CDR1 LNHNV and CDR2 YYDKDF come from the germline V gene (reference sequence). CDR3 length equals 16 residues. The V end was cut by 0 bases, the J end by 3 bases, with 12 bases between. The CDR3 sequence is CATSREAGFDNQPQHF. Here the CDR3 DNA reads TGTGCCACCAGCAGAGAGGCGGGGTTTGACAATCAGCCCCAGCATTTT.

This clone occurred once. Written as DNA, the CDR3 is TGCAGCGTTGGGGGACAGGGGGGTCAGCCCCAGCATTTT. Protein: CSVGGQGGQPQHF. The chain recombines TRBV29-1 with TRBJ1-5, with TRBD1 identical over 11 bases. The CDR3 is 13 amino acids. Germline trimming cut 4 bases from V and 6 bases from J; bases unmatched to any gene: 2. Germline assignment: CDR1 SQVTM and CDR2 ANQGSEA.

CDR3 loop: CASSPGNRDRVYEQYF. CDR3 DNA sequence: TGCGCCAGCAGCCCCGGGAATAGGGACAGGGTCTACGAGCAGTACTTC. The chain combines TRBV4-1 with TRBJ2-7; the match to TRBD1 covers 9 bases. With 4 bases clipped from V and 3 bases from J, the junction kept 10 bases outside the gene matches. CDR3 length: 16 residues. Germline V gene sequence: CDR1 MGHRA, CDR2 YSYEKL.

This chain uses TRBV30 with TRBJ1-1; D possibly corresponds to TRBD1 (5 bases). Trimming stripped 0 bases from V and 6 bases from J, with 14 bases between. The CDR3 consists of 14 residues. Per germline, CDR1 GTSNPN and CDR2 SVGIG (reference sequence). The chain's CDR3 is CAWSVTSPGAEAFF. The CDR3 DNA reads as TGTGCCTGGAGTGTAACCTCCCCGGGGGCTGAAGCTTTCTTT.

This clone was seen more than once but under ten times. V is TRBV5-1 and J is TRBJ2-7; D gene ambiguous. Germline V gene lookup returns CDR1 SGHRS and CDR2 YFSETQ. The length of the CDR3 is 15 residues. V dropped 1 base and J dropped 0 bases, with 11 bases sitting between them. This CDR3 reads CASSLKFPGSYEQYF. CDR3 DNA sequence: TGCGCCAGCAGCTTGAAGTTCCCGGGCTCCTACGAGCAGTACTTC.

The chain employs TRBV5-8 and TRBJ1-2, with a weak D call TRBD1 (6 bases). The CDR3 extends over 13 amino acids. V was trimmed by 5 bases and J by 6 bases, leaving 14 bases between them. Germline CDR1 and CDR2: SGHTS and YDEGEE. Here the CDR3 DNA reads TGTGCCAGCAGACCGAGACAGGTGAATGGCTACACCTTC. It is translated as CASRPRQVNGYTF.

V gene TRBV30 combines with J gene TRBJ1-4; D call uncertain. Per the germline V gene, CDR1 is GTSNPN and CDR2 is SVGIG (reference sequence). The CDR3 runs to 12 residues. This chain's CDR3 is CAYAGLGEKLFF. The CDR3 DNA follows: TGTGCTTACGCGGGGTTGGGTGAAAAACTGTTTTTT.

In its sample, this clone was seen once. The genes are TRBV5-5 and TRBJ1-3; D perhaps matches TRBD1 (6 bases). Trimming removed 0 bases at V and 4 bases at J, with 14 bases between. This CDR3 comprises 16 residues. The germline V gene encodes CDR1 SGHKS and CDR2 YYEKEE (reference sequence). The CDR3 sequence: CASSLVGGAGGNTIYF. In nucleotides, the CDR3 is TGTGCCAGCAGCTTGGTTGGGGGCGCAGGGGGAAACACCATATATTTT.

The CDR3 sequence is CASRDRWDQPQHF. The DNA of the CDR3 is TGTGCCAGCAGAGACAGATGGGATCAGCCCCAGCATTTT. The chain has TRBV6-6 and TRBJ1-5; D may be TRBD1 (5 bases). V shed 6 bases and J shed 5 bases, with 11 bases lying between them. Germline V gene data show CDR1 as MNHNY and CDR2 as SVGAGI (reference sequence). The CDR3 totals 13 residues.

Of note for this clone: This CDR3 is missing its conserved last phenylalanine or tryptophan, likely due to a read error. The limits of the CDR3 on the DNA are not certain, so only TCRdb's listed CDR3 is given. The V call is TRBV2, the J call TRBJ2-4; the table's D gene call, TRBD2, was not cross checked with the DNA. From germline, CDR1 is SNHLY and CDR2 FYNNEI. The CDR3 length is 15 residues, termini included. The CDR3 loop is CASSEARGGGAAFTL.

The chain recombines TRBV5-1 with TRBJ2-5; weak D call: TRBD2 (5 bases). V was cut by 4 bases and J by 2 bases, with 15 bases left in between. CDR1 SGHRS and CDR2 YFSETQ come from the germline V gene. The CDR3 is made up of 15 amino acids. The CDR3 nucleotides are TGCGCCAGCAGCACTCTGAGAACGGGGCAAGAGACCCAGTACTTC. Its translation: CASSTLRTGQETQYF.

The chain uses TRBV19 and TRBJ1-2, with 9 bases matching TRBD1. CDR3 length: 16 residues. Germline assignment: CDR1 LNHDA and CDR2 SQIVND (reference sequence). Trimming removed 3 bases from V and 1 base from J; junction bases left unmatched: 6. CDR3 sequence (DNA): TGTGCCAGTAGTATCGGCGGGACAGGGAATAACTATGGCTACACCTTC. Translating gives CASSIGGTGNNYGYTF.

This clone occurred a few times. The chain links TRBV18 to TRBJ2-5; TRBD2 agrees at 7 bases. The junction had 5 bases not matched to a gene; V was cut back by 6 bases and J by 4 bases. This CDR3 contains 13 residues. From germline, CDR1 is KGHSH and CDR2 LQKENI. CDR3 DNA: TGTGCCAGCTCTGGGTCGGGGGGAGAGACCCAGTACTTC. Amino acids: CASSGSGGETQYF.

This chain's CDR3 is CASSYGTGVGYTF. For the CDR3, the DNA is TGTGCCAGCAGCTACGGGACAGGGGTCGGCTACACCTTC. The V call is TRBV5-4, the J call TRBJ1-2; 10 bases agree with TRBD1. Unmatched junction bases numbered 4, after V lost 3 bases and J lost 8 bases. The CDR3 is 13 residues long. CDR1 is SGHNT, CDR2 YYREEE, per germline (reference sequence). The full variable domain, with the rest looked up from reference TRBV5-4 and TRBJ1-2, is ETGVTQSPTHLIKTRGQQVTLRCSSQSGHNTVSWYQQALGQGPQFIFQYYREEENGRGNFPPRFSGLQFPNYSSELNVNALELDDSALYLCASSYGTGVGYTFGSGTRLTVV.

V and J are TRBV10-3 and TRBJ2-5; D possibly corresponds to TRBD1 (6 bases). Trimming pared 6 bases from V and 1 base from J, leaving 12 bases between. The V gene's germline CDR1 is ENHRY and CDR2 SYGVKD. The CDR3 is 14 amino acids. The CDR3 spells CAISQGSSQETQYF. CDR3 in DNA: TGTGCCATCAGCCAGGGGAGTTCCCAAGAGACCCAGTACTTC.

This clone was detected only a few times. This rearrangement joins TRBV27 to TRBJ1-6; D perhaps matches TRBD1 (6 bases). The CDR3 spans 13 residues. Trimming took off 5 bases at V and 7 bases at J, with 9 bases between the two ends. The germline gives CDR1 MNHEY, CDR2 SMNVEV (reference sequence). Written as DNA, the CDR3 is TGTGCCAGCAGTGTGGGGGCGAATTCACCCCTCCACTTT. It codes for CASSVGANSPLHF.

The chain uses TRBV7-2 and TRBJ2-7; 14 bases match TRBD2. The CDR3 extends over 15 amino acids. Trimming cost V 2 bases and J 7 bases; bases outside gene matches: 4. The germline gives CDR1 SGHTA, CDR2 FQGNSA. The DNA for the CDR3 is TGTGCCAGCAGCTTATGGGGGACTAGCGGGAGTGAGCAGTACTTC. It is translated as CASSLWGTSGSEQYF.